This record covers a single T cell receptor beta chain. What it binds is unknown. This sample is part of a study of OX40 agonist ivuxolimab in advanced cancers. Turning to the study itself: Ivuxolimab was delivered to patients intravenously every 2 weeks at doses spanning 0.01 to 10 mg/kg. Allowance was made for prior anti-PD-1, anti-PD-L1 or anti-CTLA-4 therapy, and around 41% had some. The study's findings and limits: Relative to CD4+, CD8+ T cells held more expanded clones on average. People who partly responded at 0.1-3.0 mg/kg had some of the least clonal expansion seen.

The CDR3 consists of 15 residues. J gave up 0 bases and V 8 bases, and 3 bases lay outside the gene matches. Germline V gene lookup returns CDR1 MNHNS and CDR2 SASEGT. The repertoire was sequenced with immunoSEQ multiplex PCR; TCRdb's copy has only in-frame clones and lacks some. Here the sample spans roughly 130,000 clones, around 95% being singletons. Sample: CD4+ or CD8+ T cells sorted from blood, taken in a trial of the OX40 agonist ivuxolimab. The genes are TRBV6-1 and TRBJ2-6, with TRBD1 matching over 8 bases. The TCR sequence derives from an adult with an advanced solid tumor such as melanoma, head and neck, liver or kidney cancer. The CDR3, as DNA: TGTGCCAGCGGACAGGGATACTCTGGGGCCAACGTCCTGACTTTC. Its translation is CASGQGYSGANVLTF.